This TCR beta chain was observed in a study of blood T cell repertoires in COVID-19 (dated by TCRdb to the early 2020s). Some background on the complete study: Samples from collaborators originated in the United States, Italy and Spain and spanned both the acute and convalescent phases of COVID-19. The repertoires were released in a freely available public database meant as a resource for research on the immune response to SARS-CoV-2. HLA class I and class II types, where available, came from metadata supplied by the sample provider rather than from assay-based typing. Subjects who had been exposed to COVID-19, were actively infected with it, or had recovered from it provided the deeply sampled blood TCRbeta repertoires that made up the dataset. Samples came from the ongoing ImmuneRACE study (first 160 participants) plus 1,254 subjects from 6 global collaborators. The material from the prospective study consisted of cDNA or gDNA derived from T cells, B-cell-depleted T cells, or PBMCs. Sample metadata almost always included a de-identified subject ID, COVID-19 status, age in years and sex.

In the prospective study, participants were about 18 to 95 years old, resided in about two dozen geographic areas of the United States, and were enrolled through a virtual design. In the prospective study, cohorts were assigned on the basis of participant-reported clinical history obtained from a screening survey and a study questionnaire. For ImmuneRACE Cohort 3, a participant was defined as recovered based on two consecutive negative NP/OP PCR tests, clearance by a healthcare professional, or resolution of symptoms. Each participant in the prospective study had whole blood, serum and a nasopharyngeal or oropharyngeal swab collected by mobile phlebotomists. Additional blood draws and questionnaires over an approximately two-month period could optionally be provided by prospective study participants. Blood samples from the prospective study were shipped frozen or at room temperature prior to DNA extraction.

The paper's findings and limits, for the study overall: Clinical and demographic metadata were provided uncurated, with the amount varying by source and participant.

Note on this clone: Its binding antigen is unknown. No base qualities exist here, and no much larger clone lies one base off it. The sample carries other DNA sequences with the same CDR3.

Clipping removes 5 bases from V and 4 bases from J, with 3 as the unmatched junction base count. The cysteine opens and the phenylalanine closes a CDR3 of 13 amino acids. Only the CDR3 region is kept as DNA, spanning 39 bases read in frame from base 1. The immunoSEQ Assay, a bias-controlled multiplex PCR, was used to amplify TCRbeta CDR3 regions from genomic DNA. As for how the authors treated the data: Within the assay, amplification of reference gene primers was used to estimate how many nucleated cells each sample contained. To quantify the absolute abundance of each unique TCRbeta CDR3 rearrangement, sequence reads were collapsed and filtered. For each sample, productive Simpson clonality was calculated as the square root of Simpson's diversity index over productive rearrangements. TCRdb's version of the immuneACCESS table is confined to in-frame rearrangements and falls short of the full clone set. An unresolved V gene accounts for under half of the shortfall where checked; the remainder is of unknown origin. The V and J calls and clone size were taken over from that table, and D and trimming were inferred from the DNA. The sample table lists approximately 450,000 clones, 85% to 90% of them with a count of one. The ten largest clonotypes hold 0.9% to 1.2% of the sample.

The specimen sequenced was PBMCs or T cells enriched from blood (not recorded which). This TCR was sampled from a man between 25 and 39 years old who had recovered from COVID-19. The rearranged chain carries TRBV12-3 or TRBV12-4 and TRBJ1-2, with 8 middle bases fitting TRBD1. The CDR3 sequence is CASSTGGGYGYTF. The nucleotides read TGTGCCAGCAGTACAGGGGGTGGCTATGGCTACACCTTC.